This T cell receptor (beta chain) is drawn from a study of CXCR3-negative and CXCR3-positive naive CD8 T cells. Findings and caveats of the study: CXCR3-positive naive cells had more hydrophobic TRB CDR3s than CXCR3-negative naive cells.

As concerns this clonotype: Its antigen is not identified.

The CDR3 has 15 residues. Libraries were UMI-labeled 5' RACE TRB cDNA. TCRdb re-called the 5' RACE reads and gives one entry per CDR3 protein, without DNA. The sample table includes tens of thousands of distinct CDR3 sequences. The receptor was isolated from a human donor in good health. Some clones in this sample may be carry-over from other donors' samples. Source material: naive CXCR3+ CD8+ T cells from blood. The subset: CD45RO-CCR7+CD27+CD95- naive CD8+ T cells expressing CXCR3 (TNR3+). The V gene is TRBV12-3 or TRBV12-4, the J gene TRBJ2-3; the TCRdb call, TRBD2, lacks DNA for checking. The CDR3 loop is CASSFLGAGGTTQYF.